Listed here is a single T cell receptor beta chain. No cognate antigen has been identified for it. No base qualities exist here, and no much larger clone lies one base off it. This entry comes from a study of Ad26.COV2.S vaccination and SARS-CoV-2 variants (dated by TCRdb to the early 2020s). Background on the whole study: Sequencing of the TCRbeta repertoire served to evaluate the specificity and breadth of SARS-CoV-2-reactive T cell receptors following Ad26.COV2.S vaccination. The TCR-sequenced set comprised roughly 30 samples: some 19 Ad26.COV2.S vaccine recipients, 5 placebo recipients and 8 SARS-CoV-2 convalescent individuals.

The sample's time point label is to be understood as: individuals recovered from natural SARS-CoV-2 infection. The immunoSEQ Assay was used to sequence TCRbeta CDR3 regions. After extraction, genomic DNA underwent amplification by bias-controlled multiplex PCR, followed by high-throughput sequencing. The authors' analysis ran thus. To quantify the absolute abundance of each unique TCRbeta CDR3 region, sequences were collapsed and filtered. Usable DNA was measured by amplifying reference genes present in all nucleated cells, and TCRbeta template counts were normalized to that usable DNA to estimate T cell fraction. Repertoire TCRs were annotated as SARS-CoV-2-specific when V gene, CDR3 amino acid sequence and J gene were exactly matched to a known reactive TCR set. MIRA supplied the reference SARS-CoV-2 TCR set, which was filtered for enrichment in COVID-19-positive ImmuneCODE repertoires so that public or cross-reactive TCRs were removed. Drawing on the MIRA antigens, annotated TCRs were analysed further at the level of specific ORF or position within ORF. Breadth was defined as the number of annotated unique rearrangements divided by the total number of unique productive rearrangements, and depth was defined as the summed frequency of the annotated unique rearrangements. Group comparisons of TCR breadth used two-sided Wilcoxon rank-sum tests. Entries here come from immuneACCESS through TCRdb and include only in-frame sequences with V and J called. Some clones fail to appear in such tables; in the studies checked, an unresolved V gene covers under half of the shortfall, and the cause of the remainder is unknown. For V, J and clone size, that table is used; D and trimming come from the DNA. The sample includes under 150,000 clones, with around 86% observed a single time. The leading ten clones occupy more than 4.5% of the sample.

The paper's findings and limits, for the study overall: Higher spike-specific TCR breadth was observed in Ad26.COV2.S recipients than in placebo recipients (P = 0.0014). According to the authors, total T cell responses may have been underestimated by the TCR breadth and depth analyses. After vaccination, substantial breadth of spike-specific CD8+ and CD4+ T cell responses was reported. Comparable non-spike TCR breadth was observed between vaccine and placebo recipients, consistent with only spike being contained in the vaccine.

Reading the germline V gene (reference sequence) gives CDR1 LGHDT and CDR2 YNNKEL. The CDR3 sequence holds 13 residues, the cysteine and phenylalanine included. The kept DNA is CDR3 alone, 39 bases in frame from the first base. V is clipped by 0 bases and J by 8 bases, and the sequence between their germline boundaries is 10 bases long. This TCR was sampled from a human donor who had recovered from COVID-19. The specimen comprised peripheral blood, sampled after recovery from COVID-19. This receptor chain uses TRBV3-1 (or the pseudogene TRBV3-2) and TRBJ1-2; the D segment could be TRBD1, given 5 matching bases. The CDR3 in this case is CASSQDKGRGYTF. In nucleotide form, the sequence is TGTGCCAGCAGCCAAGATAAGGGGCGGGGCTACACCTTC.